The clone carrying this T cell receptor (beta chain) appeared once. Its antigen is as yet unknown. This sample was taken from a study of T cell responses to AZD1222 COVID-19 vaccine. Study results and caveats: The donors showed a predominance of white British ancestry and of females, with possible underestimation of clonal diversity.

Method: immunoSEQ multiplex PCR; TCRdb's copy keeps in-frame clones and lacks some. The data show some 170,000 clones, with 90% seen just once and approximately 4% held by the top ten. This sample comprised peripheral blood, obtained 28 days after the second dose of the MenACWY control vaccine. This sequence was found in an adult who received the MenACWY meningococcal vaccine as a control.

In DNA, the CDR3 is TGTGCCAGCAGCTTCAGCTTTTCAGAACCCGCGTACTTC. The encoded protein is CASSFSFSEPAYF. The gene calls are TRBV7-2 and TRBJ2-7; D gene uncertain. The CDR3 is 13 residues long. Between the trimmed V and J ends, which lost 3 bases and 12 bases, there was a span of 18 bases. Germline V lookup: CDR1 SGHTA, CDR2 FQGNSA. Full variable domain (missing parts from reference TRBV7-2 and TRBJ2-7): GAGVSQSPSNKVTEKGKDVELRCDPISGHTALYWYRQSLGQGLEFLIYFQGNSAPDKSGLPSDRFSAERTGGSVSTLTIQRTQQEDSAVYLCASSFSFSEPAYFGPGTRLTVT.